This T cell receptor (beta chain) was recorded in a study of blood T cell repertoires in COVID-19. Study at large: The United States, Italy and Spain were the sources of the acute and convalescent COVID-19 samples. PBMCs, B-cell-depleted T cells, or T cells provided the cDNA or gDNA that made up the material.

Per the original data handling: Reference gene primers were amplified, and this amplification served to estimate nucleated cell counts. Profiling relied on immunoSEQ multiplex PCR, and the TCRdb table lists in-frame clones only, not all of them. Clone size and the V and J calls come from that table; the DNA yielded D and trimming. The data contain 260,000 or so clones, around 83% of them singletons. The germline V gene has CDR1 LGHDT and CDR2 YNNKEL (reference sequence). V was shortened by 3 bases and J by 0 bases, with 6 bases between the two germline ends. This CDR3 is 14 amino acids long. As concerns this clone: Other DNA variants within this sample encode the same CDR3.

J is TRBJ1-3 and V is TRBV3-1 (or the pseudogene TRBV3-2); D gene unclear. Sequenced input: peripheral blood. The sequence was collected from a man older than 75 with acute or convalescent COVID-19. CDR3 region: CASSHTSSGNTIYF. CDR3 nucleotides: TGTGCCAGCAGCCACACCAGCTCTGGAAACACCATATATTTT.